The 30 T cell receptor beta chains below all came from one sample that was sequenced in a study of cytomegalovirus exposure and HLA in healthy donors. The PCR had 60 Vbeta and 13 Jbeta primers. The protocol was immunoSEQ multiplex PCR, while the TCRdb copy is restricted to in-frame clones and leaves out a portion. The top ten clones hold 9.5% to 13% of a sample with about 98,000 clones, 70% to 80% of them seen once. Specimen: PBMCs. The receptors here all came from a man aged 18 to 35 in good health and CMV-seropositive.

The chain joins TRBV28 to TRBJ1-2; perhaps TRBD1 as D (5 bases). Germline CDR1 reads MDHEN; CDR2 reads SYDVKM. The V gene lost 8 bases and the J gene lost 4 bases, with 17 bases spanning the gap. There are 14 residues in the CDR3. The CDR3 loop is CASFGVPGGYGYTF. The CDR3 nucleotides read TGTGCCAGCTTTGGGGTCCCCGGGGGCTATGGCTACACCTTC.

The chain couples TRBV7-9 to TRBJ2-3; TRBD1 matches at 10 bases. With 6 bases clipped from V and 3 bases from J, the junction kept 6 bases outside the gene matches. Germline values: CDR1 SEHNR, CDR2 FQNEAQ (reference sequence). The CDR3 covers 15 residues. Here the CDR3 reads CASRPRDRGTDTQYF. The DNA of the CDR3 is TGTGCCAGCAGGCCCCGGGACAGGGGAACAGATACGCAGTATTTT.

The chain combines TRBV7-9 with TRBJ2-1, with TRBD2 identical over 11 bases. After removal of 8 bases from V and 9 bases from J, the junction contained 9 bases not matched to a gene. Germline V CDR1 and CDR2: SEHNR, FQNEAQ (reference sequence). CDR3 length equals 14 residues. The CDR3 nucleotides are TGTGCCAGCGGGTTAGCGGGGGGGAAGGGTGAGCAGTTCTTC. It is translated as CASGLAGGKGEQFF.

The chain carries TRBV5-1 and TRBJ1-1, with D possibly matching TRBD1 (6 bases). The CDR3 length is 19 residues. CDR1 is SGHRS, CDR2 YFSETQ, per germline. Trimming took 3 bases from V and 3 from J, leaving 27 bases between them. The CDR3 nucleotides are TGCGCCAGCAGCTCTAAAGGGAGGGGGGCCGCGGGAGGGTACACTGAAGCTTTCTTT. It specifies CASSSKGRGAAGGYTEAFF. Drawing the rest from reference TRBV5-1 and TRBJ1-1, the complete variable domain is KAGVTQTPRYLIKTRGQQVTLSCSPISGHRSVSWYQQTPGQGLQFLFEYFSETQRNKGNFPGRFSGRQFSNSRSEMNVSTLELGDSALYLCASSSKGRGAAGGYTEAFFGQGTRLTVV.

For this clone: Other DNA sequences in the sample encode the same CDR3. The chain combines TRBV6-1 with TRBJ1-1; the match to TRBD1 covers 8 bases. The CDR3 totals 14 residues. V was pared by 1 base and J by 3 bases, with 1 base of the junction left unmatched. The V gene's germline CDR1 is MNHNS and CDR2 SASEGT. The CDR3 nucleotides are TGTGCCAGCAGTGAAGACAGGGGGGACACTGAAGCTTTCTTT. This encodes CASSEDRGDTEAFF.

This chain links TRBV27 with TRBJ2-7; 8 positions agree with TRBD2. Germline V gene sequence: CDR1 MNHEY, CDR2 SMNVEV (reference sequence). J gave up 4 bases and V 4 bases, and 3 bases lay outside the gene matches. This CDR3 is built from 13 residues. DNA of the CDR3: TGTGCCAGCAGTTCCCCGGGGGGGTACGAGCAGTACTTC. Its protein product is CASSSPGGYEQYF.

The chain links TRBV5-4 to TRBJ1-2, with TRBD1 matching over 8 bases. The CDR3 has 12 residues. CDR1 and CDR2 (germline): SGHNT, YYREEE (reference sequence). The J segment lost 8 bases and the V segment lost 7 bases, leaving 7 bases of the junction unmatched. As DNA, the CDR3 is TGTGCCAGCGGGGTGGACAGGGACGGCTACACCTTC. Translation: CASGVDRDGYTF.

In the case of this clone: This same CDR3 is encoded by further DNA sequences in the sample. The V call is TRBV2, the J call TRBJ1-1, with unresolved D. Germline V gives CDR1 SNHLY, CDR2 FYNNEI. The V end was cut by 4 bases, the J end by 1 base, with 4 bases between. The CDR3 runs 12 residues. Here the CDR3 DNA reads TGTGCCAGCAGTGCACAGAACACTGAAGCTTTCTTT. This translates into CASSAQNTEAFF.

The rearrangement links TRBV15 to TRBJ2-1; D may be TRBD1 (5 bases). V gave up 1 base and J gave up 6 bases, with 10 bases separating them. The CDR3 extends over 14 amino acids. Germline CDR1 is LNHNV and CDR2 is YYDKDF (reference sequence). CDR3 DNA sequence: TGTGCCACCAGCAGAGTTGCAGGGTCCAATGAGCAGTTCTTC. This codes for CATSRVAGSNEQFF.

The chain uses TRBV28 and TRBJ1-4; maybe TRBD1 (6 bases). The germline V gene has CDR1 MDHEN and CDR2 SYDVKM. V was shortened by 5 bases and J by 4 bases, with 14 bases between the two germline ends. The CDR3 has 15 amino acids. In DNA form, the CDR3 reads TGTGCCAGCAGTACACGGGACAACTTTAATGAAAAACTGTTTTTT. Translating gives CASSTRDNFNEKLFF.

The rearrangement joins TRBV4-1 to TRBJ2-1; weak D call: TRBD2 (7 bases). Germline assignment: CDR1 MGHRA and CDR2 YSYEKL. The CDR3 is 16 residues long. V lost 4 bases and J 7 bases, leaving 20 bases between the germline ends. DNA for the CDR3: TGCGCCAGCAGCCCCTGGGGGGGGGCGGGGATGAATGAGCAGTTCTTC. Amino acid sequence: CASSPWGGAGMNEQFF.

V gene TRBV27 combines with J gene TRBJ1-5; the match to TRBD1 covers 9 bases. The V segment lost 4 bases and the J segment 5 bases; nucleotides outside the gene matches: 0. The CDR3 is 13 residues long. Germline loops: CDR1 MNHEY, CDR2 SMNVEV (reference sequence). For the CDR3, the DNA is TGTGCCAGCAGTTGGACAGGGGATCAGCCCCAGCATTTT. This translates into CASSWTGDQPQHF.

The table lists this clone with a count of one. CDR3 in DNA: TGTGCCAGCAGCCCCGACAGGGCGACTGAAGCTTTCTTT. This encodes CASSPDRATEAFF. The chain uses TRBV7-3 and TRBJ1-1; 7 positions match TRBD1. Germline lookup yields CDR1 SGHTA and CDR2 FQGTGA. V shed 5 bases, J shed 5 bases, and the junction held 5 bases outside the gene matches. This CDR3 contains 13 residues.

The rearrangement uses TRBV5-1 and TRBJ1-2, with D tentatively TRBD1 (5 bases). Germline V gene data show CDR1 as SGHRS and CDR2 as YFSETQ. Trimming took 2 bases from V and 3 from J, leaving 17 bases between them. There are 16 residues in the CDR3. CDR3 sequence (DNA): TGCGCCAGCAGCTTCCAGGGAACTTACGATTACTATGGCTACACCTTC. Protein product: CASSFQGTYDYYGYTF.

This chain uses TRBV4-1 with TRBJ2-1; 7 nucleotides match TRBD1. The V and J ends lost 4 bases and 8 bases, in that order; junction bases with no gene match: 5. The length of the CDR3 is 13 residues. Germline lookup yields CDR1 MGHRA and CDR2 YSYEKL. The CDR3 is CASSLDRRDEQFF. The CDR3 DNA follows: TGCGCCAGCAGCCTGGACAGGCGGGATGAGCAGTTCTTC.

J is TRBJ2-5 and V is TRBV5-1; possible D gene TRBD1, 6 bases. TRBJ2-7 matches the DNA end more closely, so the J call is doubtful. The CDR3 has 14 residues. CDR1 and CDR2 from the germline V gene are SGHRS and YFSETQ. CDR3 nucleotides: TGCGCCAGCAGCCCTCCAGGGGTTCACTACGAGCAGTACTTC. It translates to CASSPPGVHYEQYF.

About this clone itself: The sample contains more than one DNA sequence encoding this CDR3. The gene calls are TRBV19 and TRBJ2-5; 10 bases map to TRBD1. J lost 5 bases, V lost 1 base, and 1 base had no gene match. Per germline, CDR1 LNHDA and CDR2 SQIVND (reference sequence). This CDR3 spans 14 amino acids. This CDR3 reads CASSIGQGAETQYF. CDR3 coding DNA: TGTGCCAGTAGTATAGGACAGGGGGCTGAGACCCAGTACTTC.

This rearrangement joins TRBV6-1 to TRBJ2-1, with D possibly TRBD2 on 6 matching bases. Germline CDR1 reads MNHNS; CDR2 reads SASEGT. V dropped 2 bases and J dropped 8 bases, with 19 bases sitting between them. The CDR3 length is 16 residues. The CDR3 DNA is TGTGCCAGCAGTGAAAAAGGGCGGCGGGAACGGGATGAGCAGTTCTTC. Its translation is CASSEKGRRERDEQFF.

The rearrangement uses TRBV6-1 and TRBJ2-5; D perhaps matches TRBD2 (5 bases). Trimming removed 2 bases at V and 1 base at J, with 11 bases between. CDR3 length equals 15 residues. Per germline, CDR1 MNHNS and CDR2 SASEGT. DNA for the CDR3: TGTGCCAGCAGTGAATTCGGACTTCGCCAAGAGACCCAGTACTTC. Its translation is CASSEFGLRQETQYF.

This clone was recorded only once. This chain uses TRBV11-1 with TRBJ1-6, with 7 bases identical to TRBD1. CDR3 length: 14 amino acids. Looked up from germline, CDR1 is SGHAT and CDR2 is FQDESV (reference sequence). The junction had 1 base not matched to a gene; V was cut back by 4 bases and J by 4 bases. DNA of the CDR3: TGTGCCAGCAGCTCGGGACAGTATAATTCACCCCTCCACTTT. It specifies CASSSGQYNSPLHF.

The chain is built from TRBV28 and TRBJ1-1; D unclear. CDR1 and CDR2 from the germline V gene are MDHEN and SYDVKM. The CDR3 runs to 17 residues. V was clipped by 5 bases and J by 6 bases, with 25 bases between them. For the CDR3, the DNA is TGTGCCAGCAGTCCCCTTATTCGACAACCAAGAACCGCTGAAGCTTTCTTT. Translated, it gives CASSPLIRQPRTAEAFF.

This chain links TRBV7-8 with TRBJ1-1; D might be TRBD1 (5 bases). The CDR3 has 12 residues. Trimming shortened V by 3 bases and J by 8 bases, and 10 bases separated the two germline ends. CDR1 is SGHVS, CDR2 FQNEAQ, per germline. This chain's CDR3 is CASSFTGVEAFF. As DNA, the CDR3 is TGTGCCAGCAGCTTCACAGGAGTGGAAGCTTTCTTT.

This chain uses TRBV5-6 with TRBJ2-7, with D maybe TRBD1 (6 bases). The CDR3 runs to 14 residues. Germline loops: CDR1 SGHDT, CDR2 YYEEEE. Trimming took 4 bases from V and 3 from J, leaving 14 bases between them. The CDR3 region has the DNA TGTGCCAGCAGCCTAGGACAGATGAGCTACGAGCAGTACTTC. Residues: CASSLGQMSYEQYF.

The CDR3 here is CASSLTSGAAGELFF. CDR3 sequence (DNA): TGCGCCAGCAGCCTGACTAGCGGGGCCGCCGGGGAGCTGTTTTTT. This rearrangement joins TRBV5-1 to TRBJ2-2; TRBD2 matches 11 bases. V lost 4 bases to trimming and J lost 6 bases; unmatched junction nucleotides: 5. The CDR3 is made up of 15 amino acids. Germline-derived CDR1 and CDR2 are SGHRS and YFSETQ.

The rearrangement uses TRBV28 and TRBJ2-5, with D maybe TRBD1 (6 bases). From germline, CDR1 is MDHEN and CDR2 SYDVKM. There are 13 residues in the CDR3. With 5 bases removed from V and 4 bases from J, the gap between germline ends came to 11 bases. Here the CDR3 DNA reads TGTGCCAGCAGTGTCTACAGGGTAGAGACCCAGTACTTC. Its translation: CASSVYRVETQYF.

This chain uses TRBV14 with TRBJ1-4; 8 nucleotides agree with TRBD1. This CDR3 has 17 residues. The V gene end was trimmed by 0 bases and the J gene end by 5 bases; junction bases not matched to a gene: 8. The germline gives CDR1 SGHDN, CDR2 FVKESK. CDR3 region: CASSQDPGQAGNEKLFF. CDR3 bases: TGTGCCAGCAGCCAAGACCCGGGACAGGCGGGCAATGAAAAACTGTTTTTT.

This chain joins TRBV19 and TRBJ2-3; 8 bases align to TRBD2. The CDR3 consists of 15 residues. After removal of 3 bases from V and 1 base from J, the junction contained 3 bases not matched to a gene. The germline V gene encodes CDR1 LNHDA and CDR2 SQIVND (reference sequence). The CDR3: CASSIRAGGTDTQYF. The DNA of the CDR3 is TGTGCCAGTAGTATCAGAGCGGGGGGCACAGATACGCAGTATTTT.

CDR3 protein: CASSLETGGPAEQYF. In nucleotides, the CDR3 is TGTGCCAGCAGTTTGGAGACGGGGGGGCCAGCCGAGCAGTACTTC. J is TRBJ2-7 and V is TRBV27; 8 nucleotides line up with TRBD2. Trimming at V came to 3 bases and at J to 6 bases, leaving 10 bases not matched to a gene. The CDR3 has 15 residues. Germline lookup yields CDR1 MNHEY and CDR2 SMNVEV (reference sequence).

The genes are TRBV28 and TRBJ2-5; possibly TRBD1 for D (5 bases). The CDR3 sequence is 15 residues long. The germline V gene has CDR1 MDHEN and CDR2 SYDVKM. V lost 3 bases to trimming and J lost 3 bases, with 14 bases between them. This chain's CDR3 is CASSFGPTEKETQYF. For the CDR3, the DNA is TGTGCCAGCAGTTTTGGACCGACAGAAAAAGAGACCCAGTACTTC.

This clone was observed a single time. This chain connects TRBV21-1 to TRBJ1-1; the table's D call TRBD1 went unverified against the DNA. TRBV21-1 is described as a pseudogene. The CDR3 loop spans 16 amino acids. CDR3 region: CASSGIQGAGASEAFF. In nucleotides, the CDR3 is TGTGCCAGCAGCGGGATACAGGGGGCAGGGGCATCCGAAGCTTTCTTT.